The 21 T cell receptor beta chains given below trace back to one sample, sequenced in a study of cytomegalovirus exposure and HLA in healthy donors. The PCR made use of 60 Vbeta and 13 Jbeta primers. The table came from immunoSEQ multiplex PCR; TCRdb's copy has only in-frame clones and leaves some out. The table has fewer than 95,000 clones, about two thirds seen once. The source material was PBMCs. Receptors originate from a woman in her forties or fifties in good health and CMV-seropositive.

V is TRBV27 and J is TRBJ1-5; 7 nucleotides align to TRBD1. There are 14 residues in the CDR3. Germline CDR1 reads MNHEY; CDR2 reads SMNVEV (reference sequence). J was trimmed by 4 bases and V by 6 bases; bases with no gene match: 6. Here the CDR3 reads CASRPQGWNQPQHF. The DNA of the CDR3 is TGTGCCAGCAGGCCACAGGGGTGGAATCAGCCCCAGCATTTT.

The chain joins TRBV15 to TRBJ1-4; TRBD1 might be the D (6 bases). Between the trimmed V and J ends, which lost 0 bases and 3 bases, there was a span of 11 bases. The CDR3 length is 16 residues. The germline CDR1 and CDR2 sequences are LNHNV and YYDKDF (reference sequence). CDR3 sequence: CATSRDPGGSNEKLFF. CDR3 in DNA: TGTGCCACCAGCAGAGATCCGGGGGGCTCTAATGAAAAACTGTTTTTT.

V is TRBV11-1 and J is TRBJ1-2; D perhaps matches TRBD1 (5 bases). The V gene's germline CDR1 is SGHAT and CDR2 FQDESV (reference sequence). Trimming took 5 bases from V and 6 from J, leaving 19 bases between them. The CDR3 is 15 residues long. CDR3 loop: CASSPMGGSTDGYTF. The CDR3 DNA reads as TGTGCCAGCAGCCCGATGGGGGGTTCTACTGATGGCTACACCTTC.

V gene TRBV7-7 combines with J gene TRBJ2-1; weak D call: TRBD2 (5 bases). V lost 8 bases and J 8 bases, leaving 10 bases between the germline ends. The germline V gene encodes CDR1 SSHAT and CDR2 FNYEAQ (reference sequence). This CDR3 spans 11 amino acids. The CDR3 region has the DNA TGTGCCAGCGGAGGAATAGATGAGCAGTTCTTC. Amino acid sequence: CASGGIDEQFF.

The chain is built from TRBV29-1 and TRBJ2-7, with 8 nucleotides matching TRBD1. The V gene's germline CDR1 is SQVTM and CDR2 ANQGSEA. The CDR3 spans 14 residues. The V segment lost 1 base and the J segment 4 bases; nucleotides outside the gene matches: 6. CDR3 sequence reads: CSVEGGQGVYEQYF. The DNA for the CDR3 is TGCAGCGTTGAAGGTGGACAGGGAGTATACGAGCAGTACTTC.

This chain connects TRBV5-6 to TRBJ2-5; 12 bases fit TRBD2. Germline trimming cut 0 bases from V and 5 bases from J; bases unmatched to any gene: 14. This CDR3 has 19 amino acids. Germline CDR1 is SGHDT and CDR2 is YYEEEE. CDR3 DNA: TGTGCCAGCAGCTTGGGCCCTCCAGCTAGCGGGGGGGCCGGGGAGACCCAGTACTTC. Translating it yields CASSLGPPASGGAGETQYF.

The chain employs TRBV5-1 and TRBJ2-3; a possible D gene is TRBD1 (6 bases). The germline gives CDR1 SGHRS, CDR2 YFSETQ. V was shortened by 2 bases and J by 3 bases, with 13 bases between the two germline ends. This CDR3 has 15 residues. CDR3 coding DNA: TGCGCCAGCAGCTTAACTACAGGGTTGACAGATACGCAGTATTTT. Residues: CASSLTTGLTDTQYF.

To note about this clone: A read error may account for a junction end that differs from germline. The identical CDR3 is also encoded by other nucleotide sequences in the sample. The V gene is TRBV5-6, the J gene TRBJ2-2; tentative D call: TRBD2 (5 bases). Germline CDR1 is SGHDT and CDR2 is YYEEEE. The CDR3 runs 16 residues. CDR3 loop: CASSLFGFSRTGELFF. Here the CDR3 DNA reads TGTGCCAGCAGCTTGTTTGGGTTTTCTAGGACCGGGGAGTTGTTTTTT.

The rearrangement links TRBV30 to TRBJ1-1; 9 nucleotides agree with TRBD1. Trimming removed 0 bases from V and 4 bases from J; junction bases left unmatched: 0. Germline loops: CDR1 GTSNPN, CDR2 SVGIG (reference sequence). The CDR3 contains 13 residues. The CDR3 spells CAWSVTGGTEAFF. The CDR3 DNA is TGTGCCTGGAGTGTGACAGGGGGCACTGAAGCTTTCTTT.

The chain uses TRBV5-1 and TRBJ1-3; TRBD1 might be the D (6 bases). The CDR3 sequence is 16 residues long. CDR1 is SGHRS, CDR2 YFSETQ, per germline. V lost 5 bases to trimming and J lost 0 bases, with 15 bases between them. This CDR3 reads CASSLQGTFSGNTIYF. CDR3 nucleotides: TGCGCCAGCAGTCTGCAGGGGACCTTCTCTGGAAACACCATATATTTT.

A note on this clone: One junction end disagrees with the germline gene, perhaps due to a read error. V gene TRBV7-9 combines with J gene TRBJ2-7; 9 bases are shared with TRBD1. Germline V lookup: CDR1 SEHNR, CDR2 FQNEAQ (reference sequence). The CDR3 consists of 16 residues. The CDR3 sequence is CSSSFGTGLLSYEQYF. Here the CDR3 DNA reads TGTTCCAGCAGTTTCGGGACAGGGCTCCTCTCCTACGAGCAGTACTTC.

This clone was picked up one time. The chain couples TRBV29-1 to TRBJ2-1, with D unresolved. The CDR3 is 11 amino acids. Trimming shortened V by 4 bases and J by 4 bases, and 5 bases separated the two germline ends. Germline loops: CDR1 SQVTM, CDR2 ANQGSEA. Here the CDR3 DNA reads TGCAGCGTTGTCAGTTACAATGAGCAGTTCTTC. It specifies CSVVSYNEQFF.

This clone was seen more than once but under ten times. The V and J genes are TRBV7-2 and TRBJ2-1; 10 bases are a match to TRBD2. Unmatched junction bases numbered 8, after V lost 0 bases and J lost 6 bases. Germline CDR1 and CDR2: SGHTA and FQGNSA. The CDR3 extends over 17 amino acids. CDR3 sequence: CASSLAGSGGASNEQFF. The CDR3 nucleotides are TGTGCCAGCAGCTTAGCGGGGAGCGGGGGGGCCAGCAATGAGCAGTTCTTC.

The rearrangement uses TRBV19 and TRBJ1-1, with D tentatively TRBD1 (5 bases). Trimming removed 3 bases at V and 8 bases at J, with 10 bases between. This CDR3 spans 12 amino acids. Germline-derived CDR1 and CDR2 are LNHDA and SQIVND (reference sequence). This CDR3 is CASSMQRGEAFF. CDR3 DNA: TGTGCCAGTAGTATGCAAAGGGGAGAAGCTTTCTTT.

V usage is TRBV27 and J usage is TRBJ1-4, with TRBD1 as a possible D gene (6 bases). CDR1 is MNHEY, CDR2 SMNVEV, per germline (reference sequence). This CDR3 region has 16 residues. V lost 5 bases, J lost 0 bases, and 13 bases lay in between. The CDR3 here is CASSKGHRATNEKLFF. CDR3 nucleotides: TGTGCCAGCAGTAAGGGACACCGTGCAACTAATGAAAAACTGTTTTTT.

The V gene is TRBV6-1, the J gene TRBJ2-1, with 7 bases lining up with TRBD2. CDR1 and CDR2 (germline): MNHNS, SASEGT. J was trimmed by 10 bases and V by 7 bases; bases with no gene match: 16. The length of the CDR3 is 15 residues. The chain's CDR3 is CASKGRLAAPREQFF. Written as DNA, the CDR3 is TGTGCCAGCAAGGGTAGGCTAGCGGCTCCAAGGGAGCAGTTCTTC.

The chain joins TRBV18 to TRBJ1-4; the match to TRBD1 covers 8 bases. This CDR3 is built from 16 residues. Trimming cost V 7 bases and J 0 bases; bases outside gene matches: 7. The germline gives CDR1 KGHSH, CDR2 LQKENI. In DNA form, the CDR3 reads TGTGCCAGCTGTCAGGGACAGGTTGCAACTAATGAAAAACTGTTTTTT. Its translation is CASCQGQVATNEKLFF.

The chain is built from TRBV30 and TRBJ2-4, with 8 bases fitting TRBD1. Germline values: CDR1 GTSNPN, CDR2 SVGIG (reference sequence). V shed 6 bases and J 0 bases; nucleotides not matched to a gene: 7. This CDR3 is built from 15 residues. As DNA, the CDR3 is TGTGCCTGTGGACAGGGCAATCTAGCCAAAAACATTCAGTACTTC. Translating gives CACGQGNLAKNIQYF.

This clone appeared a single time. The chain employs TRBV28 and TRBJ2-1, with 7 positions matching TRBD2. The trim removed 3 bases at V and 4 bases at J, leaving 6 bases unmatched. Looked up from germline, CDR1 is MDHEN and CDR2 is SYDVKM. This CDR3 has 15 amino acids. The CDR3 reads CASSFGGDDYNEQFF. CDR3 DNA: TGTGCCAGCAGTTTTGGGGGGGATGATTACAATGAGCAGTTCTTC.

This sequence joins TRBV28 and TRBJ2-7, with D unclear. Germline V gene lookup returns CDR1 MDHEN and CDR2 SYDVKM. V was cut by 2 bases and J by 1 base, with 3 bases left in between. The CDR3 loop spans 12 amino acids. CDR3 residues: CASSLTSYEQYF. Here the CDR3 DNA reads TGTGCCAGCAGTTTAACATCCTACGAGCAGTACTTC.

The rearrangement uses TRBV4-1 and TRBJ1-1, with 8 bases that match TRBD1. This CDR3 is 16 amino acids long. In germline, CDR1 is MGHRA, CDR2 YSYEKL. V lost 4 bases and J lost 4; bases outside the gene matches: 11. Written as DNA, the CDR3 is TGCGCCAGCAGCCCCGGACAGGGTCAGAGAATCACTGAAGCTTTCTTT. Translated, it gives CASSPGQGQRITEAFF.